A selection of T cell receptor beta chains follows, all from one sample in a study of shared clonotypes between healthy human individuals. This table comes from immunoSEQ multiplex PCR, and its TCRdb copy is limited to in-frame clones, with some not included. Found here are about 2.1 million clones, 85% to 95% of them singletons; the top ten hold 1.5% to 2%. Material for sequencing was naive CD8+ T cells from PBMCs. These receptors originate from a man in his late teens or twenties in good health. Some clones in this sample may be carry-over from other donors' samples. The CDR3 runs from the conserved cysteine through the conserved F or W. The D gene is left open where the match is weak. Only part of the rows carry a size: once, few, many, or a class if the clone is expanded.

clone_size j_call v_call d_call cdr3_nt cdr3_aa
. TRBJ1-2 TRBV13 . TGTGCCAGCAGCTCCGGGGGACGGGGGTATGGCTACACCTTC CASSSGGRGYGYTF
. TRBJ2-2 TRBV7-3 TRBD2 TGTGCCAGCAGCTCGGATCTAGCGGGAGATACCGGGGAGCTGTTTTTT CASSSDLAGDTGELFF
. TRBJ2-7 TRBV7-9 . TGTGCCAGCAGCTATAGGGCTAGCAGCCGTAGAGAGCAGTACTTC CASSYRASSRREQYF
. TRBJ1-5 TRBV7-9 . TGTGCCAGCAGCTCCCCGGGGAAAGATCAGCCCCAGCATTTT CASSSPGKDQPQHF
. TRBJ1-2 TRBV11-2 . TGTGCCAGCAGCTTAGACCCCCGGCGTGGCTACACCTTC CASSLDPRRGYTF
once TRBJ2-7 TRBV27 . TGTGCCAGCAGTTTAGCAGAGGACCGCTCCTACGAGCAGTACTTC CASSLAEDRSYEQYF
. TRBJ1-1 TRBV5-8 . TGTGCCAGCAGCTACACCCTGAACACTGAAGCTTTCTTT CASSYTLNTEAFF
. TRBJ1-1 TRBV5-8 . TGTGCCAGCAGCTTCTACGGGGGGCGAACTGAAGCTTTCTTT CASSFYGGRTEAFF
. TRBJ2-7 TRBV28 . TGTGCCAGCAGTTTGCCCCGTAGGGGTTACTCCTACGAGCAGTACTTC CASSLPRRGYSYEQYF
. TRBJ2-7 TRBV7-6 . TGTGCCAGCAGCTCTCTCTTAACAGGATCCTACGAGCAGTACTTC CASSSLLTGSYEQYF
. TRBJ1-2 TRBV9 TRBD1 TGTGCCAGCTCAAGACCCGTGGAGGGGGCGGACTATGGCTACACCTTC CASSRPVEGADYGYTF
. TRBJ2-3 TRBV10-2 TRBD2 TGCGCCAGCAGTCCCAGGGCCCAGGGACTAGCGGGCTACCTTAGCACAGATACGCAGTATTTT CASSPRAQGLAGYLSTDTQYF
. TRBJ2-3 TRBV7-9 TRBD1 TGTGCCAGCAGCTCCAACAGGGGTAAGGGCACAGATACGCAGTATTTT CASSSNRGKGTDTQYF
once TRBJ2-4 TRBV6-1 . TGTGCCAGCAGTGAAGTCTGGAGGCAGACTACACTAGGCAAAAACATTCAGTACTTC CASSEVWRQTTLGKNIQYF
. TRBJ2-1 TRBV5-1 . TGCGCCAGCAGCTTGGCCCCCGGGCCCCGAATTTACAATGAGCAGTTCTTC CASSLAPGPRIYNEQFF
. TRBJ2-1 TRBV27 . TGTGCCAGCAGTTTACGTGACTCCAGCGTGAATGAGCAGTTCTTC CASSLRDSSVNEQFF
. TRBJ2-5 TRBV4-3 . TGCGCCAGCAGCCAAGCCAGGACGGAGGAGACCCAGTACTTC CASSQARTEETQYF
. TRBJ2-7 TRBV21-1 . TGTGCCAGCAGCAAAGGGGCGATTAGGGAGCAGTACTTC CASSKGAIREQYF
. TRBJ2-1 TRBV29-1 TRBD2 TGCAGCGTTGGGGGGGGCCTAGCGGGCTCCTACAATGAGCAGTTCTTC CSVGGGLAGSYNEQFF
once TRBJ2-1 TRBV28 TRBD2 TGTGCCAGCAGTACCCCCCTGCGTCGGGGAAAACTAGCGGGAGACAATGAGCAGTTCTTC CASSTPLRRGKLAGDNEQFF
. TRBJ2-6 TRBV28 TRBD1 TGTGCCAGCAGCAAAACAGGGGCTGGGGCCAACGTCCTGACTTTC CASSKTGAGANVLTF
. TRBJ2-5 TRBV6-6 . TGTGCCAGCAGTTACTCAGGGCAGGGGATGGAGACCCAGTACTTC CASSYSGQGMETQYF
once TRBJ2-1 TRBV9 . TGTGCCAGCAGCGTAGCGGGATCATACAATGAGCAGTTCTTC CASSVAGSYNEQFF
. TRBJ2-7 TRBV11-2 TRBD1 TGTGCCAGCAGCTTAGATCTGGGGACAGGAGGCTACGAGCAGTACTTC CASSLDLGTGGYEQYF
. TRBJ2-7 TRBV7-8 . TGTGCCAGCAGCCCCCCCGAGGGCTCCTACGAGCAGTACTTC CASSPPEGSYEQYF
. TRBJ2-7 TRBV13 . TGTGCCAGCAGCCCGACTCCCAACTCCTACGAGCAGTACTTC CASSPTPNSYEQYF
. TRBJ2-1 TRBV9 . TGTGCCAGCAGCGTGAAGCGGGCAGAGGGGGCGTTGAATGAGCAGTTCTTC CASSVKRAEGALNEQFF
. TRBJ1-5 TRBV5-1 TRBD1 TGCGCCAGCAGCTTGGGACAGGGCGAGCCCCAGCATTTT CASSLGQGEPQHF
few TRBJ1-1 TRBV30 . TGTGCCTGGAGTGATACGAACACTGAAGCTTTCTTT CAWSDTNTEAFF
. TRBJ2-5 TRBV6-4 . TGTGCCAGCAGTGACTCGCACGTACAAGAGACCCAGTACTTC CASSDSHVQETQYF
. TRBJ2-3 TRBV29-1 . TGCAGCCTCTCCCACCCCGGGCGCTACACCTTTAACTACACAGATACGCAGTATTTT CSLSHPGRYTFNYTDTQYF
. TRBJ1-5 TRBV2 . TGTGCCAGCAAGGTTTATAGCAATCAGCCCCAGCATTTT CASKVYSNQPQHF
. TRBJ2-3 TRBV5-4 . TGTGCCAGCAGCTTGAGGGGGGAGCTAGCGGCCACAGATACGCAGTATTTT CASSLRGELAATDTQYF
few TRBJ2-7 TRBV10-1 . TGCGCCAGGCGGGCCGAGCAGTACTTC CARRAEQYF
. TRBJ2-3 TRBV6-5 TRBD2 TGTGCCAGCAGTTACACGAGACTAGCGTCCGATACGCAGTATTTT CASSYTRLASDTQYF
. TRBJ1-2 TRBV28 . TGTGCCAGCAGTCCCCCCCTCAGGGACCTTAACTATGGCTACACCTTC CASSPPLRDLNYGYTF
. TRBJ2-7 TRBV4-3 TRBD1 TGCGCCAGCAGCCAAGATGTCGGGACAGGGGGATCCTACGAGCAGTACTTC CASSQDVGTGGSYEQYF
. TRBJ2-7 TRBV5-4 TRBD1 TGTGCCAGCAGCTCGTGGACAGGGGCGAGGTCCTACGAGCAGTACTTC CASSSWTGARSYEQYF
once TRBJ1-1 TRBV9 TRBD1 TGTGCCAGCAGCGGCCCTTGGACAGGGGCGAACACTGAAGCTTTCTTT CASSGPWTGANTEAFF
once TRBJ1-1 TRBV11-2 TRBD1 TGTGCCAGCAGCTTATTTTCCGGGACAGGCGACACTGAAGCTTTCTTT CASSLFSGTGDTEAFF
once TRBJ2-5 TRBV29-1 . TGCAGCGTTGTCGGGAACGCTCGATGGGAGACCCAGTACTTC CSVVGNARWETQYF
. TRBJ2-7 TRBV9 . TGTGCCAGCAGCCCCGGACTCGGATCTTACTACGAGCAGTACTTC CASSPGLGSYYEQYF
. TRBJ2-7 TRBV10-3 TRBD1 TGTGCCATCAGAGAGGACAGGTACTTCTACGAGCAGTACTTC CAIREDRYFYEQYF
. TRBJ2-2 TRBV7-9 TRBD1 TGTGCCAGCAGCTTAGGTGGGACAGGGGTTCGGCGGAGCACCGGGGAGCTGTTTTTT CASSLGGTGVRRSTGELFF
few TRBJ1-1 TRBV29-1 TRBD1 TGCAGCGTTGGGACAGGGCCCACTGAAGCTTTCTTT CSVGTGPTEAFF
. TRBJ1-5 TRBV2 TRBD1 TGTGCCAGCACGCGGACAGGGCAGCCCCAGCATTTT CASTRTGQPQHF
. TRBJ2-1 TRBV4-3 . TGCGCCAGCAGCCTCAATGGGGAGGGGGGGAATGAGCAGTTCTTC CASSLNGEGGNEQFF
. TRBJ2-7 TRBV14 TRBD2 TGTGCCAGCAGTTCCGCGGGGGGAGCACTCCCCTACGAGCAGTACTTC CASSSAGGALPYEQYF
once TRBJ2-7 TRBV18 TRBD2 TGTGCCAGCTCACCGGGAGGGAAATACGAGCAGTACTTC CASSPGGKYEQYF
. TRBJ1-1 TRBV7-6 . TGTGCCAGCAGCCCAGGGACAAACACTGAAGCTTTCTTT CASSPGTNTEAFF
. TRBJ2-7 TRBV6-1 . TGTGCCAGCCAAAGTACAGGGACCTACGAGCAGTACTTC CASQSTGTYEQYF
once TRBJ2-1 TRBV4-2 . TGTGCCAGCAGCCTAAGCCTGGGAGTCCCCTACAATGAGCAGTTCTTC CASSLSLGVPYNEQFF
. TRBJ2-3 TRBV28 . TGTGCCAGCACCATCAAGGTCGGGGTAGATACGCAGTATTTT CASTIKVGVDTQYF